Each of the 6 T cell receptor beta chains below was sequenced from the same sample in a study of OX40 agonist ivuxolimab in advanced cancers. Clones were sequenced by immunoSEQ multiplex PCR, and TCRdb holds only the in-frame ones, with some missing. The data hold over 75,000 clones, with 94% observed a single time. The sequences come from CD4+ or CD8+ T cells sorted from blood, collected in a trial of the OX40 agonist ivuxolimab. These TCRs come from an adult with an advanced solid tumor such as melanoma, head and neck, liver or kidney cancer.

The V and J genes are TRBV19 and TRBJ1-2; D is unresolved. The germline gives CDR1 LNHDA, CDR2 SQIVND (reference sequence). Trimming shortened V by 3 bases and J by 5 bases, and 10 bases separated the two germline ends. The CDR3 runs 13 residues. The CDR3 bases are TGTGCCAGTAGTATTATTGAAAGTTATGGCTACACCTTC. Encoded protein: CASSIIESYGYTF.

V and J are TRBV7-2 and TRBJ1-3; D gene ambiguous. V lost 3 bases to trimming and J lost 0 bases, with 12 bases between them. The V gene's germline CDR1 is SGHTA and CDR2 FQGNSA. The CDR3 is 16 amino acids. In nucleotides, the CDR3 is TGTGCCAGCAGCTTTTGGGCCACCGACTCTGGAAACACCATATATTTT. Translation: CASSFWATDSGNTIYF.

This clone was picked up one time. V usage is TRBV15 and J usage is TRBJ1-1; D is possibly TRBD1 (5 bases). The germline V gene encodes CDR1 LNHNV and CDR2 YYDKDF (reference sequence). The CDR3 is made up of 16 amino acids. Trimming stripped 4 bases from V and 1 base from J, with 16 bases between. The CDR3 sequence: CATSIPPGLGNTEAFF. CDR3 coding DNA: TGTGCCACCAGCATCCCACCGGGACTAGGGAACACTGAAGCTTTCTTT.

V gene TRBV10-3 combines with J gene TRBJ2-2, with 11 bases aligning to TRBD2. The V segment lost 11 bases and the J segment 2 bases; nucleotides outside the gene matches: 10. The CDR3 consists of 16 residues. From germline, CDR1 is ENHRY and CDR2 SYGVKD. CDR3 residues: CAVRLSGGANTGELFF. The CDR3 DNA reads TGTGCCGTCCGACTTAGCGGGGGGGCTAACACCGGGGAGCTGTTTTTT.

The chain has TRBV27 and TRBJ2-7; the match to TRBD1 covers 7 bases. After removal of 3 bases from V and 2 bases from J, the junction contained 7 bases not matched to a gene. CDR1 and CDR2 from the germline V gene are MNHEY and SMNVEV (reference sequence). The CDR3 totals 15 residues. CDR3 sequence: CASSFRGLEAYEQYF. The CDR3 DNA is TGTGCCAGCAGTTTCAGGGGGTTGGAGGCCTACGAGCAGTACTTC.

V is TRBV5-6 and J is TRBJ2-7; 9 bases align to TRBD1. J lost 4 bases, V lost 2 bases, and 7 bases had no gene match. This CDR3 contains 15 residues. Per germline, CDR1 SGHDT and CDR2 YYEEEE. CDR3 sequence (DNA): TGTGCCAGCAGCTTATCAACAGGGGGCGGGTACGAGCAGTACTTC. It translates to CASSLSTGGGYEQYF.